Listed below are T cell receptor beta chains from one sample, sequenced in a study of CD4+ T cells in melanoma. The method was immunoSEQ multiplex PCR; TCRdb's version includes in-frame clones alone and lacks a portion of them. The table includes under 20,000 clones, about four fifths detected once. The sample was cells from a culture (not recorded whether cultured in vitro). The receptors here all came from a human donor with melanoma. Each CDR3 is given with its conserved first and last residue. Each record gives: D gene, J gene, clone size, V gene, CDR3 protein, CDR3 DNA. A D gene is named only where the DNA matches it firmly. Clone size is shown for a subset of rows, as once, few, many or a class of expanded clone.

D gene: TRBD1; J gene: TRBJ2-1; clone size: .; V gene: TRBV5-4; CDR3 protein: CASSSDRAGEQFF; CDR3 DNA: TGTGCCAGCAGCTCGGACAGGGCGGGTGAGCAGTTCTTC
D gene: .; J gene: TRBJ1-4; clone size: few; V gene: TRBV5-1; CDR3 protein: CASRLGGNEKLFF; CDR3 DNA: TGCGCCAGCAGGCTCGGGGGGAATGAAAAACTGTTTTTT
D gene: TRBD1; J gene: TRBJ2-3; clone size: .; V gene: TRBV19; CDR3 protein: CASSKRTGGEYSTDTQYF; CDR3 DNA: TGTGCCAGTAGTAAACGGACAGGTGGGGAATACAGCACAGATACGCAGTATTTT
D gene: TRBD1; J gene: TRBJ1-1; clone size: .; V gene: TRBV7-9; CDR3 protein: CASSPQGGEAFF; CDR3 DNA: TGTGCCAGCAGCCCACAGGGGGGTGAAGCTTTCTTT
D gene: .; J gene: TRBJ1-3; clone size: .; V gene: TRBV6-1; CDR3 protein: CASSESMSSGNTIYF; CDR3 DNA: TGTGCCAGCAGTGAAAGTATGAGCTCTGGAAACACCATATATTTT
D gene: .; J gene: TRBJ1-6; clone size: few; V gene: TRBV6-5; CDR3 protein: CASSYHGGLDSPLHF; CDR3 DNA: TGTGCCAGCAGTTACCACGGGGGGCTCGATTCACCCCTCCACTTT
D gene: .; J gene: TRBJ2-7; clone size: .; V gene: TRBV7-3; CDR3 protein: CASSPSASAGEQYF; CDR3 DNA: TGTGCCAGCAGCCCGAGTGCGTCCGCGGGCGAGCAGTACTTC
D gene: .; J gene: TRBJ1-1; clone size: .; V gene: TRBV14; CDR3 protein: CASSPHRVNTEAFF; CDR3 DNA: TGTGCCAGCAGCCCCCACAGGGTTAACACTGAAGCTTTCTTT
D gene: .; J gene: TRBJ2-1; clone size: .; V gene: TRBV30; CDR3 protein: CAWTINGGRYNEQFF; CDR3 DNA: TGTGCCTGGACTATAAACGGGGGCCGCTACAATGAGCAGTTCTTC
D gene: .; J gene: TRBJ1-5; clone size: .; V gene: TRBV9; CDR3 protein: CASSAGGHGNQPQHF; CDR3 DNA: TGTGCCAGCAGCGCGGGGGGGCATGGCAATCAGCCCCAGCATTTT
D gene: .; J gene: TRBJ1-1; clone size: .; V gene: TRBV5-1; CDR3 protein: CASSLGEVGNTEAFF; CDR3 DNA: TGCGCCAGCAGCTTGGGTGAGGTAGGAAACACTGAAGCTTTCTTT
D gene: .; J gene: TRBJ1-1; clone size: .; V gene: TRBV7-9; CDR3 protein: CASSLVVTEAFF; CDR3 DNA: TGTGCCAGCAGCTTGGTGGTGACTGAAGCTTTCTTT
D gene: .; J gene: TRBJ2-7; clone size: .; V gene: TRBV27; CDR3 protein: CASRRGGVSSYEQYF; CDR3 DNA: TGTGCCAGCAGGAGAGGGGGGGTATCCTCCTACGAGCAGTACTTC
D gene: TRBD1; J gene: TRBJ1-2; clone size: few; V gene: TRBV12-5; CDR3 protein: CASGSGQGMVYGYTF; CDR3 DNA: TGTGCTAGTGGTTCCGGACAGGGGATGGTTTATGGCTACACCTTC
D gene: .; J gene: TRBJ1-6; clone size: .; V gene: TRBV5-1; CDR3 protein: CASSPTGGNSPLHF; CDR3 DNA: TGCGCCAGCAGCCCCACGGGTGGAAATTCACCCCTCCACTTT
D gene: .; J gene: TRBJ1-6; clone size: few; V gene: TRBV14; CDR3 protein: CASSEGREYSPLHF; CDR3 DNA: TGTGCCAGCAGCGAAGGACGGGAATATTCACCCCTCCACTTT
D gene: .; J gene: TRBJ2-7; clone size: .; V gene: TRBV6-4; CDR3 protein: CARTRGLDYEQYF; CDR3 DNA: TGTGCCAGAACGAGGGGTCTAGATTACGAGCAGTACTTC
D gene: .; J gene: TRBJ2-7; clone size: few; V gene: TRBV10-3; CDR3 protein: CAISGWKEQYF; CDR3 DNA: TGTGCCATCAGTGGCTGGAAGGAGCAGTACTTC
D gene: .; J gene: TRBJ2-3; clone size: .; V gene: TRBV2; CDR3 protein: CASSELGRATDTQYF; CDR3 DNA: TGTGCCAGCAGTGAGTTAGGCAGGGCTACAGATACGCAGTATTTT
D gene: .; J gene: TRBJ2-1; clone size: .; V gene: TRBV7-9; CDR3 protein: CASSLAGTEQFF; CDR3 DNA: TGTGCCAGCAGCTTAGCCGGGACAGAGCAGTTCTTC
D gene: .; J gene: TRBJ1-1; clone size: .; V gene: TRBV5-4; CDR3 protein: CASSLDIFRNTEAFF; CDR3 DNA: TGTGCCAGCAGCTTGGATATTTTTCGGAACACTGAAGCTTTCTTT
D gene: TRBD1; J gene: TRBJ1-2; clone size: .; V gene: TRBV10-3; CDR3 protein: CAISESEGGGVSGYTF; CDR3 DNA: TGTGCCATCAGTGAGTCAGAAGGAGGGGGCGTTTCTGGCTACACCTTC
D gene: .; J gene: TRBJ1-5; clone size: .; V gene: TRBV30; CDR3 protein: CAWQTARGQPQHF; CDR3 DNA: TGTGCCTGGCAGACAGCGAGGGGGCAGCCCCAGCATTTT
D gene: .; J gene: TRBJ1-2; clone size: .; V gene: TRBV5-1; CDR3 protein: CASSITGTEHLGYTF; CDR3 DNA: TGCGCCAGTTCGATCACCGGGACGGAACACCTTGGCTACACCTTC
D gene: .; J gene: TRBJ1-1; clone size: .; V gene: TRBV6-4; CDR3 protein: CASSVRRDTEAFF; CDR3 DNA: TGTGCCAGCAGTGTCCGGAGGGACACTGAAGCTTTCTTT
D gene: TRBD1; J gene: TRBJ1-1; clone size: once; V gene: TRBV11-2; CDR3 protein: CASSSYVGQGFEAFF; CDR3 DNA: TGTGCCAGCAGCTCCTATGTGGGACAGGGGTTTGAAGCTTTCTTT
D gene: TRBD2; J gene: TRBJ2-1; clone size: .; V gene: TRBV25-1; CDR3 protein: CASSGGGTSYNEQFF; CDR3 DNA: TGTGCCAGCAGTGGCGGGGGGACATCCTACAATGAGCAGTTCTTC
D gene: .; J gene: TRBJ1-3; clone size: .; V gene: TRBV5-4; CDR3 protein: CASSLGPGHSSGNTIYF; CDR3 DNA: TGTGCCAGCAGCTTGGGGCCGGGACATAGCTCTGGAAACACCATATATTTT
D gene: .; J gene: TRBJ2-3; clone size: .; V gene: TRBV10-3; CDR3 protein: CAIKDGQGYTDTQYF; CDR3 DNA: TGTGCCATCAAGGATGGGCAGGGGTACACAGATACGCAGTATTTT
D gene: .; J gene: TRBJ2-7; clone size: .; V gene: TRBV11-2; CDR3 protein: CASTPVGVAGEQYF; CDR3 DNA: TGTGCCAGCACCCCCGTGGGGGTCGCAGGCGAGCAGTACTTC
D gene: .; J gene: TRBJ1-3; clone size: .; V gene: TRBV11-2; CDR3 protein: CASSLSRATGNTIYF; CDR3 DNA: TGTGCCAGCAGCTTATCCAGGGCCACTGGAAACACCATATATTTT
D gene: .; J gene: TRBJ1-5; clone size: once; V gene: TRBV6-6; CDR3 protein: CASSIGFGNQPQHF; CDR3 DNA: TGTGCCAGCAGTATAGGGTTCGGCAATCAGCCCCAGCATTTT
D gene: .; J gene: TRBJ1-2; clone size: .; V gene: TRBV5-5; CDR3 protein: CASSPLAGFTGYTF; CDR3 DNA: TGTGCCAGCAGCCCGCTGGCAGGGTTCACTGGCTACACCTTC
D gene: .; J gene: TRBJ2-5; clone size: .; V gene: TRBV5-4; CDR3 protein: CASSSPLASGTQYF; CDR3 DNA: TGTGCCAGCAGCTCCCCCCTCGCCTCTGGGACCCAGTACTTC
D gene: .; J gene: TRBJ1-6; clone size: .; V gene: TRBV15; CDR3 protein: CATSRDGLTPLHF; CDR3 DNA: TGTGCCACCAGCAGAGACGGACTGACACCCCTCCACTTT
D gene: .; J gene: TRBJ1-1; clone size: .; V gene: TRBV6-5; CDR3 protein: CASSSGSLGAFF; CDR3 DNA: TGTGCCAGCAGTTCAGGGAGTTTAGGGGCTTTCTTT
D gene: TRBD1; J gene: TRBJ1-5; clone size: .; V gene: TRBV29-1; CDR3 protein: CSVGGQGRQPQHF; CDR3 DNA: TGCAGCGTAGGGGGACAGGGACGGCAGCCCCAGCATTTT
D gene: .; J gene: TRBJ1-6; clone size: .; V gene: TRBV9; CDR3 protein: CASSVDRVYSPLHF; CDR3 DNA: TGTGCCAGCAGCGTAGACAGGGTTTATTCACCCCTCCACTTT
D gene: .; J gene: TRBJ2-5; clone size: .; V gene: TRBV7-6; CDR3 protein: CASRSSGETQYF; CDR3 DNA: TGTGCCAGCAGGTCCTCGGGAGAGACCCAGTACTTC